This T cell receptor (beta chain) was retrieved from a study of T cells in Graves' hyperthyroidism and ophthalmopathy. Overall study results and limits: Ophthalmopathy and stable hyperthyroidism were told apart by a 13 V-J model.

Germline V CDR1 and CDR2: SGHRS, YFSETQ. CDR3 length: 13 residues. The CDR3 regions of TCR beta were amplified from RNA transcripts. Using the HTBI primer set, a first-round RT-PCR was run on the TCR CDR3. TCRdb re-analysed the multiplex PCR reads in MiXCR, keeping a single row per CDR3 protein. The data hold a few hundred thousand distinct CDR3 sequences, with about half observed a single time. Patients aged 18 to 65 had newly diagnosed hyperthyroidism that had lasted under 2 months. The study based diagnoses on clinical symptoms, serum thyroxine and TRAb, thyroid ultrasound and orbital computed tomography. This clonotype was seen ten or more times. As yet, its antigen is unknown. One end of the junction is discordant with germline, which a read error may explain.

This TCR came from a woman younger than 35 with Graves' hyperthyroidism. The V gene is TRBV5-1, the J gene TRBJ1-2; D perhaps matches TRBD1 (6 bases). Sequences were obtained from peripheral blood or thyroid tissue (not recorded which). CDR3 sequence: CASSLEGGDGYTF. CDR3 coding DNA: TGTGCCAGCAGTTTGGAAGGGGGGGATGGCTACACCTTC.